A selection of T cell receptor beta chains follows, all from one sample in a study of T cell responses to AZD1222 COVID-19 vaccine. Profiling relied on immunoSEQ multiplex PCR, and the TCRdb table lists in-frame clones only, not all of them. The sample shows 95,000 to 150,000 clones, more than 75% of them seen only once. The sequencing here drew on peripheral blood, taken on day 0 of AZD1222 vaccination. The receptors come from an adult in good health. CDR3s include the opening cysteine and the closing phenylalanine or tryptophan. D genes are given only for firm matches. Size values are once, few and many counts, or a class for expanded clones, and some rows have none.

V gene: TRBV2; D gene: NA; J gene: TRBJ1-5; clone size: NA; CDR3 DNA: TGTGCCAGCAATGGGCTTAGTCAGCCCCAGCATTTT; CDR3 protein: CASNGLSQPQHF
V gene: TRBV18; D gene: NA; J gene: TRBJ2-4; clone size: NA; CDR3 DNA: TGTGCCAGCTCACTCGTAATCGGGGGCGTCGAAAACATTCAGTACTTC; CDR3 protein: CASSLVIGGVENIQYF
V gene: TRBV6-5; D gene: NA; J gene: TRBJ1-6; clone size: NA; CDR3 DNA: TGTGCCAGCAGACCCGGGGGGAATTCACCCCTCCACTTT; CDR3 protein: CASRPGGNSPLHF
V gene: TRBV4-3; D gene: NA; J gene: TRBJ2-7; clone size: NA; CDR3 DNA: TGCGCCAGCAGCCGCGGACAGAGCGGCTCCTACGAGCAGTACTTC; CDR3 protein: CASSRGQSGSYEQYF
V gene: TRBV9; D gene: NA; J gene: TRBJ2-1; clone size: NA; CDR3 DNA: TGTGCCAGCAGCGTAGGAGGGGGGACTTACAATGAGCAGTTCTTC; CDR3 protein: CASSVGGGTYNEQFF
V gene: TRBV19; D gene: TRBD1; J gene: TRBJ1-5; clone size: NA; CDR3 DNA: TGTGCCAGTAAGGGAGGGACAGGGGAGTCTTTGCCCCAGCATTTT; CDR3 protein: CASKGGTGESLPQHF
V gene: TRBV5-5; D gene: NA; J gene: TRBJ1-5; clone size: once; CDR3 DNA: TGTGCCAGCAGCGCCCAGCAGGGAACGTCGAATCAGCCCCAGCATTTT; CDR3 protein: CASSAQQGTSNQPQHF
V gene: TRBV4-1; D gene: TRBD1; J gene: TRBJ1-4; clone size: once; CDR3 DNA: TGCGCCAGCAGCCAAGATTGGGCGACAGGGCCTGCAACTAATGAAAAACTGTTTTTT; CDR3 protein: CASSQDWATGPATNEKLFF
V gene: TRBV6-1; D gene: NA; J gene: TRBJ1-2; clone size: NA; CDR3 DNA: TGTGCCAGCAGTGATCAGGGTGAGTCCTATGGCTACACCTTC; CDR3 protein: CASSDQGESYGYTF
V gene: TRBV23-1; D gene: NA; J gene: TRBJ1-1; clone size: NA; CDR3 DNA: TGCGCCAGCAGTCGATGGACGCGGGGATCAGCTTTCTTT; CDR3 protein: CASSRWTRGSAFF
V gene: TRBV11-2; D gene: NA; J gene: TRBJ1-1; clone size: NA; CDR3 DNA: TGTGCCAGCAGATTAGCGGCGGGGTGGACTGAAGCTTTCTTT; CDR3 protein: CASRLAAGWTEAFF
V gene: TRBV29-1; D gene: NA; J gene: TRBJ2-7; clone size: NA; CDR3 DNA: TGCAGCGTTCGCCCGCAACTAAGCTCCTACGAGCAGTACTTC; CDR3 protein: CSVRPQLSSYEQYF
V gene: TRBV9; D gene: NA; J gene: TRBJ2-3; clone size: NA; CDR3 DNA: TGTGCCAGCAGCCACAGGGACGCCACAGATACGCAGTATTTT; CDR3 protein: CASSHRDATDTQYF
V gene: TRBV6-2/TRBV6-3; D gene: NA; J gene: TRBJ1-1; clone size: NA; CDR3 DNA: TGTGTCAGCAGCTTCGGGTCCTTATCAATCCGGGTTGAGAACACTGAAGCTTTCTTT; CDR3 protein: CVSSFGSLSIRVENTEAFF
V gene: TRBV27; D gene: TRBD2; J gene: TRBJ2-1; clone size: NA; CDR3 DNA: TGTGCCAGCAGTTCCCCCCAGCGGGGGGCGGGTAATGAGCAGTTCTTC; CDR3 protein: CASSSPQRGAGNEQFF
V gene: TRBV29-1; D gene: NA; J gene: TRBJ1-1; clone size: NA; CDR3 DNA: TGCAGCGGTACCTCAAACACTGAAGCTTTCTTT; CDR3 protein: CSGTSNTEAFF
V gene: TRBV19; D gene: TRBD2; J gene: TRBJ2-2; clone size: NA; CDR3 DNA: TGTGCCAGTAGAACACTAGCGGGGGGCAGGAACACCGGGGAGCTGTTTTTT; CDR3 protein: CASRTLAGGRNTGELFF
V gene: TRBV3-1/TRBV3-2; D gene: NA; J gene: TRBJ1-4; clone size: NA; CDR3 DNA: TGTGCCAGCAGCCAAGAATTCGTTATGGGACCCACTAATGAAAAACTGTTTTTT; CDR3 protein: CASSQEFVMGPTNEKLFF
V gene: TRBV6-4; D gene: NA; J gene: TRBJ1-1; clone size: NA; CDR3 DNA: TGTGCCAGCAGTGACACCCCGAACACTGAAGCTTTCTTT; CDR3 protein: CASSDTPNTEAFF
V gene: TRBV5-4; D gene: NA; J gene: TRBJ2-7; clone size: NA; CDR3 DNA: TGTGCCAGCAGCCGGTGGGGCTACGAGCAGTACTTC; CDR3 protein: CASSRWGYEQYF
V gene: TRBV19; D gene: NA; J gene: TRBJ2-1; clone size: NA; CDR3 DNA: TGTGCCAGTACGTTGAAAAGCTCCTACAATGAGCAGTTCTTC; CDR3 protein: CASTLKSSYNEQFF
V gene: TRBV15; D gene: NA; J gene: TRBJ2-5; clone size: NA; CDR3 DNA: TGTGCCACCAGCAGAGGTGGCAGCCAAGAGACCCAGTACTTC; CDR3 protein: CATSRGGSQETQYF
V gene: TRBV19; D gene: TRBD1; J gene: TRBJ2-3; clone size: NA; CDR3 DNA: TGTGCCAGTAGTATAGGGACAGGTTCTGGTGATACGCAGTATTTT; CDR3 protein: CASSIGTGSGDTQYF
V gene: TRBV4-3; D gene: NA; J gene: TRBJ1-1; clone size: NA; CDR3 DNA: TGCGCCAGCAGCCTTGGACAGAAGAACACTGAAGCTTTCTTT; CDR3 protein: CASSLGQKNTEAFF
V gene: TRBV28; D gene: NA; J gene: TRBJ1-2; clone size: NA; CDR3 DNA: TGTGCTGCCAATAGGGGGAATGGCTACACCTTC; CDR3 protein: CAANRGNGYTF
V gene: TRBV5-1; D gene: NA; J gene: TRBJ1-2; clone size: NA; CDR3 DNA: TGCGCCAGCAGCTTGGAGACAGCCCGGAGTGGTGGCTACACCTTC; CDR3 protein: CASSLETARSGGYTF
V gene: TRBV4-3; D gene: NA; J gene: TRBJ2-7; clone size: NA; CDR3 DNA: TGCGCCAGCAGCCAAGGGAGGCCCACCATTTCCTACGAGCAGTACTTC; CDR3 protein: CASSQGRPTISYEQYF
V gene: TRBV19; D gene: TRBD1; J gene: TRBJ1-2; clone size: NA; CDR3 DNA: TGTGCCAGTTCAGGACAGGGGGCACTCTATGGCTACACCTTC; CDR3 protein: CASSGQGALYGYTF
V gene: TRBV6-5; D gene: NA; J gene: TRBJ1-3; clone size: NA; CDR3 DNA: TGTGCCAGCCAGTGGGCGCTCTCTGGAAACACCATATATTTT; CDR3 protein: CASQWALSGNTIYF
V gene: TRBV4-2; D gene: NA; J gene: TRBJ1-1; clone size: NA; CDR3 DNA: TGTGCCAGCAGCCGAAGGGGTGAGGGGGGGAACACTGAAGCTTTCTTT; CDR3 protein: CASSRRGEGGNTEAFF
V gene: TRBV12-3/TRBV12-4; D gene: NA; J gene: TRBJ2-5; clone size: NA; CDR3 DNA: TGTGCCAGCACCACTCGGGTCAGCGAGACCCAGTACTTC; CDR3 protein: CASTTRVSETQYF
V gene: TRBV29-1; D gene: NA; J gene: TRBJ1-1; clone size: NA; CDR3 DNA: TGCAGCGTTGTTAGGGGGGAGGGAGCTTTCTTT; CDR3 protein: CSVVRGEGAFF
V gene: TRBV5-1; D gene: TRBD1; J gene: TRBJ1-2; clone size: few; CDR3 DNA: TGCGCCAGGCCCCCGACAGGGGCGGCCTATGGCTACACCTTC; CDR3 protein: CARPPTGAAYGYTF
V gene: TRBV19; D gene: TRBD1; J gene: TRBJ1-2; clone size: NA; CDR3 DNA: TGTGCCAGCGGGACAGCAAGTAACTATGGCTACACCTTC; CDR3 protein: CASGTASNYGYTF
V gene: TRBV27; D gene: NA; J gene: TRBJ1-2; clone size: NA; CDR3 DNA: TGTGCCAGCAGTTTATCGATTGGGCCAGGGGCGAACTATGGCTACACCTTC; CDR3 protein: CASSLSIGPGANYGYTF
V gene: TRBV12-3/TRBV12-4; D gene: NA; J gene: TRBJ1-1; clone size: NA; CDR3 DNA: TGTGCCAGCAGCTCTAGGGGTGTCACTGAAGCTTTCTTT; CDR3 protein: CASSSRGVTEAFF
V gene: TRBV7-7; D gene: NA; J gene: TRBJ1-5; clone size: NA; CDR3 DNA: TGTGCCAGCAGCTTAGCAGTTTACAGGCTTATTTGGTATGGCAATCAGCCCCAGCATTTT; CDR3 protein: CASSLAVYRLIWYGNQPQHF
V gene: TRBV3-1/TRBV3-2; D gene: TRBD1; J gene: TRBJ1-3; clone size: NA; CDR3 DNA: TGTGCCAGCAGCCAAGGAGGGACAGCGACTGGAAACACCATATATTTT; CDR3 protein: CASSQGGTATGNTIYF
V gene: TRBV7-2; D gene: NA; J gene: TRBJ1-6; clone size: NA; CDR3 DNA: TGTGCCAGCAGCTTAGGACACCAGAATAATTCACCCCTCCACTTT; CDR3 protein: CASSLGHQNNSPLHF
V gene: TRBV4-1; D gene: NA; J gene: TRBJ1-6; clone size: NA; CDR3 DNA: TGCGCCAGCAGCCAAGATAAGGAAAGCTCCTATAATTCACCCCTCCACTTT; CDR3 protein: CASSQDKESSYNSPLHF
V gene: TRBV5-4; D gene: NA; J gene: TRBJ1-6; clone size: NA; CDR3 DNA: TGTGCCAGCAGCTTGGAGGGGGTAGGACAGTCACCCCTCCACTTT; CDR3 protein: CASSLEGVGQSPLHF
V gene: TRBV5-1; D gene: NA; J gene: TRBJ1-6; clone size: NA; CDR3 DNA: TGCGCCAGCAGCCCGACAAGGAGCTCCTATAATTCACCCCTCCACTTT; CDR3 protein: CASSPTRSSYNSPLHF
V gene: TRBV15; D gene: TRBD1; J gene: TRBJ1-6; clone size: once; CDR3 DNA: TGTGCCACCAGCGCCTCGACAGGGCGTCCCAATTCACCCCTCCACTTT; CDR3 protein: CATSASTGRPNSPLHF
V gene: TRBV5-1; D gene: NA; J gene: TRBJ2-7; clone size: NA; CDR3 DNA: TGCGCCAGCAGCTTGGAGGGCCCCTTCCCCTACGAGCAGTACTTC; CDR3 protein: CASSLEGPFPYEQYF
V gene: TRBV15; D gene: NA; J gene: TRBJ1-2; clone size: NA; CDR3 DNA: TGTGCCACCAGCAGACAGGGGAACGCCGCTGGCTACACCTTC; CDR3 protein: CATSRQGNAAGYTF
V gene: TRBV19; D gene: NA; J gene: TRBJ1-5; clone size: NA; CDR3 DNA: TGTGCCAGTAGTTCAGAGTGGGGGCGAGTCAATCAGCCCCAGCATTTT; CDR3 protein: CASSSEWGRVNQPQHF